This section outlines one T cell receptor beta chain sequence together with its context. Its antigen is undetermined. The source of the sample is a study of cytomegalovirus exposure and HLA in healthy donors. The study, taken as a whole, reports: Association of 16,951 TCR beta sequences with HLA alleles was found at 0.05 false discovery rate in a later analysis.

PCR employed 60 Vbeta and 13 Jbeta primers. Assay used: immunoSEQ multiplex PCR; TCRdb lists only in-frame clones, some missing. Altogether roughly 250,000 clones are present, 84% being singletons, with the ten largest covering 2%. Germline V gene lookup returns CDR1 SGHRS and CDR2 YFSETQ. The CDR3 runs to 15 residues. V gave up 5 bases and J gave up 1 base, with 12 bases separating them. This chain connects TRBV5-1 to TRBJ1-4; D is unclear. Sequenced material: PBMCs. The origin of this receptor is a middle-aged woman in good health and CMV-seropositive. The CDR3 region is CASSPDGVTNEKLFF. CDR3 nucleotide sequence: TGCGCCAGCAGTCCCGACGGGGTAACTAATGAAAAACTGTTTTTT.